A single sample is the source of the 6 T cell receptor beta chains below, sequenced in a study of T cells in Graves' hyperthyroidism and ophthalmopathy (dated 2019 in TCRdb). Libraries were prepared through multiplex PCR. The sample was run on an Illumina HiSeq 2000. The TCR beta CDR3 regions were amplified from the RNA transcripts. A first-round RT-PCR of the TCR CDR3 used the HTBI primer set with the Qiagen OneStep RT-PCR kit. TCRdb redid the processing of the public reads, applying fastp at Q25 and MiXCR, and retained in-frame beta chains. Rows matching on CDR3 protein sequence are summarized as one entry with the most common DNA and genes. This sample has about 410,000 distinct CDR3 sequences in its table, and 14% of those were observed once. 15% to 20% of the sample lies in the top ten. What was sequenced was blood. These receptors were collected from a woman aged 30 to 39 with Graves' ophthalmopathy.

This clonotype was picked up many times. This rearrangement joins TRBV5-6 to TRBJ1-2; D possibly corresponds to TRBD1 (5 bases). V dropped 2 bases and J dropped 6 bases, with 17 bases sitting between them. Germline V gene data show CDR1 as SGHDT and CDR2 as YYEEEE. This CDR3 is built from 15 residues. CDR3 loop: CASSFAGSLKHGYTF. The CDR3 coding sequence is TGTGCCAGCAGCTTCGCAGGGAGTTTGAAGCATGGCTACACCTTC.

This clonotype was counted ten times or more. The chain links TRBV2 to TRBJ2-1, with 9 nucleotides matching TRBD2. V gave up 6 bases and J gave up 6 bases; unmatched junction bases: 3. Germline lookup yields CDR1 SNHLY and CDR2 FYNNEI. The CDR3 has 13 residues. This CDR3 is CASRETSGNEQFF. The CDR3 DNA reads as TGTGCCAGCAGGGAGACTAGCGGCAATGAGCAGTTCTTC.

The table lists this clonotype with many counts. The chain links TRBV12-3 or TRBV12-4 to TRBJ2-3; a weak D match, TRBD1 (5 bases). The CDR3 is made up of 14 amino acids. The V and J ends lost 5 bases and 3 bases respectively, with 12 bases between them. The CDR3 nucleotides are TGTGCCAGCAGTGGCGACAGCTTGACAGATACGCAGTATTTT. Translating gives CASSGDSLTDTQYF.

This clonotype was seen repeatedly, ten times or more. The chain uses TRBV12-3 or TRBV12-4 and TRBJ1-5; weak D call: TRBD1 (6 bases). The CDR3 sequence is 16 residues long. Trimming cost V 5 bases and J 5 bases, with 19 bases left between them. CDR3 sequence reads: CASSQWGGGGDQPQHF. CDR3 nucleotide sequence: TGTGCCAGCAGTCAATGGGGGGGGGGGGGCGATCAGCCCCAGCATTTT.

There are many counts of this clonotype. V gene TRBV2 combines with J gene TRBJ1-5, with D possibly matching TRBD1 (6 bases). Between the trimmed V and J ends, which lost 2 bases and 0 bases, there was a span of 8 bases. The CDR3 is made up of 15 amino acids. Germline V gives CDR1 SNHLY, CDR2 FYNNEI. DNA of the CDR3: TGTGCCAGCAGTGAATTAGGGGGTAGCAATCAGCCCCAGCATTTT. This codes for CASSELGGSNQPQHF.

This clonotype was seen at least ten times. This rearrangement joins TRBV6-1 to TRBJ1-5; perhaps TRBD1 as D (5 bases). Trimming took off 1 base at V and 5 bases at J, with 15 bases between the two ends. Germline CDR1 and CDR2: MNHNS and SASEGT. The CDR3 runs 16 residues. CDR3: CASSEVVTGSDQPQHF. In DNA form, the CDR3 reads TGTGCCAGCAGTGAAGTGGTAACAGGATCTGATCAGCCCCAGCATTTT.